The rows below give T cell receptor beta chains drawn from one sample of a study of PD-1 blockade in classical Hodgkin lymphoma. Assay: immunoSEQ multiplex PCR; the TCRdb copy retains only in-frame clones and omits some. The sample lists 41,000 or so clones; 69% were seen once. The specimen was peripheral blood mononuclear cells (PBMCs), collected before the fourth cycle of nivolumab. These TCRs come from a human donor with classical Hodgkin lymphoma. Both conserved end residues are part of each CDR3. Each record gives: V gene, clone size, D gene, J gene, CDR3 protein. The D gene is left open where the match is weak. Clone size is not always given. Where it is, it says once, few, many or a class for expanded clones.

V: TRBV4-1; size: -; D: -; J: TRBJ1-5; CDR3: CASSQDSPYQPQHF
V: TRBV7-6; size: few; D: -; J: TRBJ2-5; CDR3: CAIGETQYF
V: TRBV13; size: few; D: -; J: TRBJ2-5; CDR3: CASSLRGYQETQYF
V: TRBV2; size: once; D: -; J: TRBJ1-1; CDR3: CASGWTELNTEAFF
V: TRBV10-3; size: -; D: -; J: TRBJ1-6; CDR3: CAINPGVNSPLHF
V: TRBV5-1; size: once; D: -; J: -; CDR3: CASSKLKSPPYEQYF
V: TRBV10-3; size: -; D: -; J: TRBJ1-1; CDR3: CAISDQGLNTEAFF
V: TRBV7-3; size: few; D: TRBD2; J: TRBJ2-2; CDR3: CASSLRPSTSGTGELFF
V: TRBV27; size: -; D: TRBD1; J: TRBJ1-1; CDR3: CASSLDRAATEAFF
V: TRBV6-5; size: -; D: -; J: TRBJ1-2; CDR3: CASSSAEGYYGYTF
V: TRBV6-5; size: -; D: -; J: TRBJ1-1; CDR3: CASSFGWSTEAFF
V: TRBV7-8; size: -; D: TRBD2; J: TRBJ2-1; CDR3: CASSFPTSGTNSYNEQFF
V: TRBV2; size: -; D: -; J: TRBJ2-7; CDR3: CASSGPPFDYEQYF
V: TRBV28; size: -; D: -; J: TRBJ1-4; CDR3: CASTTGFRKLFF
V: TRBV27; size: few; D: -; J: TRBJ2-1; CDR3: CASSLMVGENEQFF
V: TRBV5-1; size: -; D: -; J: TRBJ1-4; CDR3: CASSLEGGRDEKLFF
V: TRBV6-1; size: -; D: -; J: TRBJ1-2; CDR3: CASSVRRTLSGYTF
V: TRBV6-5; size: -; D: -; J: TRBJ1-1; CDR3: CASSLTESSTEAFF
V: TRBV10-3; size: -; D: -; J: TRBJ2-7; CDR3: CAISDWDSSYEQYF
V: TRBV27; size: medium-sized; D: -; J: TRBJ1-4; CDR3: CASSADSRGEKLFF
V: TRBV4-2; size: medium-sized; D: -; J: TRBJ2-2; CDR3: CASSQGRNTGELFF
V: TRBV27; size: few; D: -; J: TRBJ2-1; CDR3: CASSLMSSAYNEQFF
V: TRBV25-1; size: -; D: TRBD2; J: TRBJ2-1; CDR3: CASSEFGGGEYNEQFF
V: TRBV11-2; size: -; D: -; J: TRBJ2-1; CDR3: CASSLGQGGYNEQFF
V: TRBV28; size: few; D: -; J: TRBJ2-7; CDR3: CASSLVSPTYEQYF
V: TRBV27; size: -; D: TRBD1; J: TRBJ1-5; CDR3: CATRDRGGQPQHF